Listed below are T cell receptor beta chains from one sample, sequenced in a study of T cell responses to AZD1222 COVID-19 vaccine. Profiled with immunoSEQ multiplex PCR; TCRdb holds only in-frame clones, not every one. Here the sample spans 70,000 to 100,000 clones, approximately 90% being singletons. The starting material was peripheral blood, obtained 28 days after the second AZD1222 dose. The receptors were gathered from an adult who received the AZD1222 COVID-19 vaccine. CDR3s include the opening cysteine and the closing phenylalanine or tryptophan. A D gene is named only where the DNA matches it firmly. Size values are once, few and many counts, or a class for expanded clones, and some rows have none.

cdr3_nt: TGTGCCAGCTCACCCGAGAGGCAGGGTGACAATTCACCCCTCCACTTT
cdr3_aa: CASSPERQGDNSPLHF
clone_size: .
d_call: .
j_call: TRBJ1-6
v_call: TRBV18

cdr3_nt: TGTGCCAGCAGTTACGTTAGAGGATACTACGAGCAGTACTTC
cdr3_aa: CASSYVRGYYEQYF
clone_size: .
d_call: .
j_call: TRBJ2-7
v_call: TRBV6-5

cdr3_nt: TGTGCCAGCAGCCCAGGGGGGAGCTCCTACGAGCAGTACTTC
cdr3_aa: CASSPGGSSYEQYF
clone_size: once
d_call: .
j_call: TRBJ2-7
v_call: TRBV28

cdr3_nt: TGTGCCAGCAGCCCCGGGACACCTCACGAGCAGTACTTC
cdr3_aa: CASSPGTPHEQYF
clone_size: once
d_call: .
j_call: TRBJ2-7
v_call: TRBV6-2/TRBV6-3

cdr3_nt: TGTGCCAGCTCACTGACAGGGAACCCCTATAATTCACCCCTCCACTTT
cdr3_aa: CASSLTGNPYNSPLHF
clone_size: .
d_call: TRBD1
j_call: TRBJ1-6
v_call: TRBV18

cdr3_nt: TGTGCCAGTGCCGTAGGGTCGGGCCATAGGTATGGCTACACCTTC
cdr3_aa: CASAVGSGHRYGYTF
clone_size: .
d_call: .
j_call: TRBJ1-2
v_call: TRBV19

cdr3_nt: TGTGCCAGTAGTCCAGTGACAGTTTACACTGAAGCTTTCTTT
cdr3_aa: CASSPVTVYTEAFF
clone_size: .
d_call: .
j_call: TRBJ1-1
v_call: TRBV19

cdr3_nt: TGTGCCAGTAGCCTGGGAGCAACTAATGAAAAACTGTTTTTT
cdr3_aa: CASSLGATNEKLFF
clone_size: .
d_call: .
j_call: TRBJ1-4
v_call: TRBV19

cdr3_nt: TGTGCCACTTCGGACAGGGTTGACACTGAAGCTTTCTTT
cdr3_aa: CATSDRVDTEAFF
clone_size: .
d_call: TRBD1
j_call: TRBJ1-1
v_call: TRBV2

cdr3_nt: TGCGCCAGCAGCTTGGGCGCGCGACGAGGGGGCCCAGGTACGCAGTATTTT
cdr3_aa: CASSLGARRGGPGTQYF
clone_size: .
d_call: TRBD1
j_call: TRBJ2-3
v_call: TRBV5-1

cdr3_nt: TGTGCCACACTGACAGGGGTGAACACTGAAGCTTTCTTT
cdr3_aa: CATLTGVNTEAFF
clone_size: .
d_call: TRBD1
j_call: TRBJ1-1
v_call: TRBV2

cdr3_nt: TGTGCCAGCAGCCCGGGGGTTCCTGCAACTAATGAAAAACTGTTTTTT
cdr3_aa: CASSPGVPATNEKLFF
clone_size: .
d_call: .
j_call: TRBJ1-4
v_call: TRBV4-2

cdr3_nt: TGTGCCAGTACTGACAACAAAAACACAGGGCCCAGCAATCAGCCCCAGCATTTT
cdr3_aa: CASTDNKNTGPSNQPQHF
clone_size: .
d_call: .
j_call: TRBJ1-5
v_call: TRBV19

cdr3_nt: TGTGCCAGCAGTGGTTCGGCGGGGCGTCCTAATGAAAAACTGTTTTTT
cdr3_aa: CASSGSAGRPNEKLFF
clone_size: .
d_call: .
j_call: TRBJ1-4
v_call: TRBV2

cdr3_nt: TGCGCCAGCAGCTTGGCCGGGACAGGGAACTATGGCTACACCTTC
cdr3_aa: CASSLAGTGNYGYTF
clone_size: .
d_call: TRBD1
j_call: TRBJ1-2
v_call: TRBV5-1

cdr3_nt: TGTGCCAGCTCACCTCTCCTACAGGCAGGGGCCTCTGGAAACACCATATATTTT
cdr3_aa: CASSPLLQAGASGNTIYF
clone_size: .
d_call: .
j_call: TRBJ1-3
v_call: TRBV18

cdr3_nt: TGTGCCAGCAGTTTAGGACTGGGCACTGAAGCTTTCTTT
cdr3_aa: CASSLGLGTEAFF
clone_size: few
d_call: .
j_call: TRBJ1-1
v_call: TRBV2

cdr3_nt: TGTGCCAGCTCACTGGGACAGGGGAACACTGAAGCTTTCTTT
cdr3_aa: CASSLGQGNTEAFF
clone_size: few
d_call: TRBD1
j_call: TRBJ1-1
v_call: TRBV18

cdr3_nt: TGTGCCAGTAGTACCAACAGGGTATCGGGTGGTCAGCCCCAGCATTTT
cdr3_aa: CASSTNRVSGGQPQHF
clone_size: .
d_call: .
j_call: TRBJ1-5
v_call: TRBV19

cdr3_nt: TGTGCCAGCAGTTCATTGAATGAAAAACTGTTTTTT
cdr3_aa: CASSSLNEKLFF
clone_size: .
d_call: .
j_call: TRBJ1-4
v_call: TRBV28

cdr3_nt: TGTGCCAGCAGTTGGAGAGGTGTTAGGGAAAAACTGTTTTTT
cdr3_aa: CASSWRGVREKLFF
clone_size: .
d_call: .
j_call: TRBJ1-4
v_call: TRBV11-2

cdr3_nt: TGTGCCAGCAGTCCGTCAGACCGACAGGGGGCATTGGACTATGGCTACACCTTC
cdr3_aa: CASSPSDRQGALDYGYTF
clone_size: .
d_call: TRBD1
j_call: TRBJ1-2
v_call: TRBV27

cdr3_nt: TGTGCCGGGGTCCGGGACAGGGTGAATGGAGCCTCCTACGAGCAGTACTTC
cdr3_aa: CAGVRDRVNGASYEQYF
clone_size: .
d_call: TRBD1
j_call: TRBJ2-7
v_call: TRBV30

cdr3_nt: TGCGCCAGCAGCCAACCCGGACTAGCGGGGTGGGATGAGCAGTACTTC
cdr3_aa: CASSQPGLAGWDEQYF
clone_size: .
d_call: TRBD2
j_call: TRBJ2-7
v_call: TRBV4-3

cdr3_nt: TGTGCCAGCAGCCTAAGGGGTAGCACGAGCTCCTACAATGAGCAGTTCTTC
cdr3_aa: CASSLRGSTSSYNEQFF
clone_size: .
d_call: .
j_call: TRBJ2-1
v_call: TRBV7-3

cdr3_nt: TGTGCCAGCTCACGGTCAGACAGTTCCACTGAAGCTTTCTTT
cdr3_aa: CASSRSDSSTEAFF
clone_size: .
d_call: .
j_call: TRBJ1-1
v_call: TRBV18

cdr3_nt: TGTGCCAGCAGCCAAGAATTAAGGGAATGGGAGACCCAGTACTTC
cdr3_aa: CASSQELREWETQYF
clone_size: .
d_call: .
j_call: TRBJ2-5
v_call: TRBV3-1/TRBV3-2

cdr3_nt: TGTGCCAGCAGCCCCCGGGACAGGGGCACTGAAGCTTTCTTT
cdr3_aa: CASSPRDRGTEAFF
clone_size: .
d_call: TRBD1
j_call: TRBJ1-1
v_call: TRBV11-3

cdr3_nt: TGCAGCGTTAGTTGGGGGGACACTGAAGCTTTCTTT
cdr3_aa: CSVSWGDTEAFF
clone_size: .
d_call: .
j_call: TRBJ1-1
v_call: TRBV29-1

cdr3_nt: TGTGCCGTCCAGAGGGCTTTTGGTGAAAAACTGTTTTTT
cdr3_aa: CAVQRAFGEKLFF
clone_size: .
d_call: .
j_call: TRBJ1-4
v_call: TRBV6-5

cdr3_nt: TGTGCCAGCAGCGTAGGGGTAGCGGGGTCCCAAGAGACCCAGTACTTC
cdr3_aa: CASSVGVAGSQETQYF
clone_size: .
d_call: TRBD2
j_call: TRBJ2-5
v_call: TRBV9

cdr3_nt: TGTGCCAGCTCACCCCCTGGACGTGAAAAACTGTTTTTT
cdr3_aa: CASSPPGREKLFF
clone_size: .
d_call: .
j_call: TRBJ1-4
v_call: TRBV18

cdr3_nt: TGCGCCAGCAGTGATCCCGGGACTAGCGGGGGGGCCGGGTATGAGCAGTTCTTC
cdr3_aa: CASSDPGTSGGAGYEQFF
clone_size: .
d_call: TRBD2
j_call: TRBJ2-1
v_call: TRBV10-1

cdr3_nt: TGTGCCAGCAGCTTAGGAGGGATAAAAGATACGCAGTATTTT
cdr3_aa: CASSLGGIKDTQYF
clone_size: .
d_call: .
j_call: TRBJ2-3
v_call: TRBV5-4

cdr3_nt: TGCGCCAGCAGCCCCAGACAGGGATCCTACGAGCAGTACTTC
cdr3_aa: CASSPRQGSYEQYF
clone_size: .
d_call: TRBD1
j_call: TRBJ2-7
v_call: TRBV4-1

cdr3_nt: TGTGCCTGGAGTGTGGGGCAGATCTCTGGAAACACCATATATTTT
cdr3_aa: CAWSVGQISGNTIYF
clone_size: .
d_call: .
j_call: TRBJ1-3
v_call: TRBV30

cdr3_nt: TGTGCCAGCACCCCACAGGGGGCGCGGATCACTGAAGCTTTCTTT
cdr3_aa: CASTPQGARITEAFF
clone_size: .
d_call: TRBD1
j_call: TRBJ1-1
v_call: TRBV28

cdr3_nt: TGCGCCAGCAGAAGAGCAGCGGGGGGGCTGGAGACCCAGTACTTC
cdr3_aa: CASRRAAGGLETQYF
clone_size: .
d_call: TRBD2
j_call: TRBJ2-5
v_call: TRBV5-1

cdr3_nt: TGTGCCAGCAGGTATAGCGGGGGGGCAGGAGAGCAGTTCTTC
cdr3_aa: CASRYSGGAGEQFF
clone_size: .
d_call: TRBD2
j_call: TRBJ2-1
v_call: TRBV5-4

cdr3_nt: TGTGCCAGTAGTATAGATTTGCAACCCCAGCATTTT
cdr3_aa: CASSIDLQPQHF
clone_size: .
d_call: .
j_call: TRBJ1-5
v_call: TRBV19

cdr3_nt: TGTGCCAGCAGCTTGGGACAGGGTTTCTATAATTCACCCCTCCACTTT
cdr3_aa: CASSLGQGFYNSPLHF
clone_size: few
d_call: TRBD1
j_call: TRBJ1-6
v_call: TRBV7-9

cdr3_nt: TGTGCCAGCAGTTCCAGGGGGGGGACTAGCACAGATACGCAGTATTTT
cdr3_aa: CASSSRGGTSTDTQYF
clone_size: .
d_call: .
j_call: TRBJ2-3
v_call: TRBV6-5

cdr3_nt: TGTGCCAGCAGTGGGGGACAGGGACCCAATGAGCAGTTCTTC
cdr3_aa: CASSGGQGPNEQFF
clone_size: .
d_call: TRBD1
j_call: TRBJ2-1
v_call: TRBV6-6

cdr3_nt: TGTGCCATCAGTCTCAAAGACACTAATGGCTACACCTTC
cdr3_aa: CAISLKDTNGYTF
clone_size: once
d_call: .
j_call: TRBJ1-2
v_call: TRBV10-3

cdr3_nt: TGTGCCAGCAGCTCTTACCCGGGCCCCACCCGTGCTCGTGGAAACACCATATATTTT
cdr3_aa: CASSSYPGPTRARGNTIYF
clone_size: .
d_call: .
j_call: TRBJ1-3
v_call: TRBV7-9

cdr3_nt: TGTGCCAGCAGCCCTGACAGCTCTGAAGCTTTCTTT
cdr3_aa: CASSPDSSEAFF
clone_size: .
d_call: .
j_call: TRBJ1-1
v_call: TRBV13

cdr3_nt: TGTGCCAGCAGCTCCTCCCCGGGAAGCAAAGAGACCCAGTACTTC
cdr3_aa: CASSSSPGSKETQYF
clone_size: .
d_call: .
j_call: TRBJ2-5
v_call: TRBV11-3

cdr3_nt: TGTGCCAGTAGACAGGGGCTTGGCTACACCTTC
cdr3_aa: CASRQGLGYTF
clone_size: .
d_call: TRBD1
j_call: TRBJ1-2
v_call: TRBV19

cdr3_nt: TGTGCCAGCAGGCTAGGGGGACAGGGGATTGTCTATGGCTACACCTTC
cdr3_aa: CASRLGGQGIVYGYTF
clone_size: once
d_call: TRBD1
j_call: TRBJ1-2
v_call: TRBV28

cdr3_nt: TGTGCCAGCAGCTTGGGGAGGAAAGGGGCCTACGAGCAGTACTTC
cdr3_aa: CASSLGRKGAYEQYF
clone_size: .
d_call: .
j_call: TRBJ2-7
v_call: TRBV5-6